This T cell receptor (beta chain) was retrieved from a study of Ad26.COV2.S vaccination and SARS-CoV-2 variants. Whole-study context: Participants got Ad26.COV2.S intramuscularly, once or twice 56 days apart.

Study-wide points: A substantial breadth of spike-specific CD8+ and CD4+ T cell responses after vaccination has been reported. Vaccinated individuals (as opposed to placebo recipients) had higher spike-specific TCR breadth.

Profiling relied on immunoSEQ multiplex PCR, and the TCRdb table lists in-frame clones only, not all of them. The sample lists roughly 350,000 clones; roughly 91% were seen once. Germline V lookup: CDR1 SNHLY, CDR2 FYNNEI. The CDR3 runs to 13 residues. Deletions cut 1 base from V and 1 base from J, with 4 bases between. This sample's treatment: some 19 received Ad26.COV2.S at low or high dose, single or two shots; roughly five received placebo; per-sample allocation not given. Specimens were obtained on day 63 following the first vaccine or placebo injection. With respect to this clone: What it recognizes is unknown.

The receptor comes from a person between 18 and 60 years old who received the Ad26.COV2.S COVID-19 vaccine or a placebo. The V and J genes are TRBV2 and TRBJ1-2, with D unresolved. Source: peripheral blood, taken in a trial of Ad26.COV2.S vaccine versus placebo. CDR3 coding DNA: TGTGCCAGCAGTGAAGAGGGTAACTATGGCTACACCTTC. It is translated as CASSEEGNYGYTF.